This TCR beta chain was recorded in a study of Ad26.COV2.S vaccination and SARS-CoV-2 variants. Study summary: Ad26.COV2.S given intramuscularly, once or twice 56 days apart.

Findings and limits, study-wide: In TCR breadth and depth analyses, total T cell responses may have been underestimated. The study found similar non-spike TCR breadth in vaccine and placebo recipients.

With respect to this clone: The antigen is undetermined.

Germline lookup yields CDR1 MNHEY and CDR2 SVGAGI. This CDR3 is built from 13 residues. V dropped 2 bases and J dropped 6 bases, with 11 bases sitting between them. Treatment in this sample: roughly 19 received Ad26.COV2.S at low or high dose, single or two shots; about 5 received placebo; per-sample allocation not given. Repertoires come from day 63 after the first vaccine or placebo injection. The vaccine antigen was prefusion-stabilized Wuhan SARS-CoV-2 spike. Generated by immunoSEQ multiplex PCR, the TCRdb table keeps only in-frame clones and is missing some. The sample yields about 350,000 clones, approximately 85% seen once.

The gene calls are TRBV6-5 and TRBJ2-7; D is perhaps TRBD1 (6 bases). Source: peripheral blood, taken in a trial of Ad26.COV2.S vaccine versus placebo. The sequence was collected from a person between 18 and 65 years old who received the Ad26.COV2.S COVID-19 vaccine or a placebo. CDR3 in DNA: TGTGCCAGCAGTTACGGGACATATCGCGAGCAGTACTTC. This gives the protein CASSYGTYREQYF.